This T cell receptor (beta chain) was recovered during a study of vaccination effects on CD4 cells after COVID-19. Points from the study as a whole: Few convalescent patients and no early post-infection timepoints were included in the study.

The CDR3 runs to 11 residues. The germline V gene has CDR1 DFQATT and CDR2 SNEGSKA (reference sequence). The ViraFEST assay expanded antigen-specific CD4+ T cells with viral peptide pools before sequencing. Scientists isolated CD4+ T cells after a roughly ten-day culture period ended. Each participant was given two doses of one vaccine (BNT162b2 or mRNA-1273). Vaccinees lacked prior SARS-CoV-2 infection and tested negative for nucleocapsid antibodies. Details on this clone: The antigen remains unidentified.

Clones were sequenced by immunoSEQ multiplex PCR, and TCRdb holds only the in-frame ones, with some missing. The repertoire consists of approximately 61,000 clones, with roughly 72% occurring once and the leading ten covering 1.2%. The sequencing used CD4+ T cells from PBMCs cultured with HCoV-229E spike peptides, collected after COVID-19 vaccination. This rearrangement joins TRBV20-1 to TRBJ2-5, with TRBD1 matching 8 bases. This sequence was found in a human donor who received a COVID-19 vaccine. The CDR3 region is CMRQGPKTQYF. The CDR3 DNA sequence: TGCATGAGACAGGGGCCGAAGACCCAGTACTTC.